The 26 T cell receptor beta chains below all came from one sample that was sequenced in a study of cytomegalovirus exposure and HLA in healthy donors. Profiling relied on immunoSEQ multiplex PCR, and the TCRdb table lists in-frame clones only, not all of them. The sample shows around 60,000 clones, roughly 94% of them seen only once. Sequences were obtained from PBMCs. The receptors originated from a woman aged 18-29 years in good health and CMV-seronegative.

This clone has only one observation. The J gene is TRBJ1-5, the V gene TRBV6-6, with a weak D call TRBD1 (6 bases). Trimming pared 5 bases from V and 1 base from J, leaving 9 bases between. Germline values: CDR1 MNHNY, CDR2 SVGAGI (reference sequence). The CDR3 length is 14 residues. The CDR3 protein is CASSRTESNQPQHF. CDR3 bases: TGTGCCAGCAGTCGGACAGAGAGCAATCAGCCCCAGCATTTT.

The chain carries TRBV7-4 and TRBJ2-1; D not resolved. The CDR3 consists of 16 residues. Trimming shortened V by 1 base and J by 4 bases, and 14 bases separated the two germline ends. Germline V gives CDR1 SGHVT, CDR2 SQSDAQ. The CDR3 nucleotides read TGTGCCAGCAGCTTAGAAGTGACACCAAGGTACAATGAGCAGTTCTTC. It translates to CASSLEVTPRYNEQFF.

This clone appeared a single time. The chain employs TRBV28 and TRBJ1-2, with 7 bases fitting TRBD1. V lost 3 bases and J lost 2; bases outside the gene matches: 9. Germline V CDR1 and CDR2: MDHEN, SYDVKM. This CDR3 region has 16 residues. The CDR3 here is CASSFSGTARNYGYTF. CDR3 bases: TGTGCCAGCAGTTTTTCTGGGACAGCAAGAAACTATGGCTACACCTTC.

The V call is TRBV7-9, the J call TRBJ2-1; tentatively, D is TRBD2 (6 bases). In germline, CDR1 is SEHNR, CDR2 FQNEAQ (reference sequence). V shed 5 bases and J shed 9 bases, with 11 bases lying between them. The CDR3 totals 12 residues. The CDR3, as DNA: TGTGCCAGCAGCCTCATGGGGGGTGAGCAGTTCTTC. It codes for CASSLMGGEQFF.

This clone was seen a handful of times. The chain links TRBV23-1 to TRBJ1-2, with TRBD1 identical over 10 bases. TRBV23-1 is noted as an ORF with a role that remains uncertain. V gave up 7 bases and J gave up 4 bases; unmatched junction bases: 12. CDR3 length equals 16 residues. CDR3 in amino acids: CASIGQGVEKSYGYTF. The DNA for the CDR3 is TGCGCCAGCATTGGACAGGGGGTAGAAAAATCCTATGGCTACACCTTC.

This chain's CDR3 is CASSYPDRVGGYTF. The DNA for the CDR3 is TGTGCCAGCAGTTACCCTGACAGGGTAGGCGGCTACACCTTC. This chain joins TRBV6-5 and TRBJ1-2; 7 bases agree with TRBD1. CDR3 length: 14 amino acids. The V segment lost 2 bases and the J segment 8 bases; nucleotides outside the gene matches: 8. Per germline, CDR1 MNHEY and CDR2 SVGAGI.

The V and J genes are TRBV7-8 and TRBJ1-1; the D gene is possibly TRBD1 (5 bases). The CDR3 runs to 15 residues. Per the germline V gene, CDR1 is SGHVS and CDR2 is FQNEAQ. The ends were cut back, 4 bases at V and 0 bases at J, with 12 bases in the middle. In nucleotides, the CDR3 is TGTGCCAGCAGCTCGGGGACGGGGGTGAACACTGAAGCTTTCTTT. Its translation: CASSSGTGVNTEAFF.

The CDR3 bases are TGCGCCAGCAGCCAAGAACCGAGCCAGGCCACCTACGAGCAGTACTTC. Residues: CASSQEPSQATYEQYF. The chain combines TRBV4-1 with TRBJ2-7; no firm D call. The CDR3 length is 16 residues. Germline V CDR1 and CDR2: MGHRA, YSYEKL. V dropped 0 bases and J dropped 2 bases, with 14 bases sitting between them.

This rearrangement joins TRBV7-8 to TRBJ2-6, with D possibly being TRBD1 (6 bases). Trimming took off 2 bases at V and 12 bases at J, with 17 bases between the two ends. The CDR3 is 15 residues long. Germline V gene lookup returns CDR1 SGHVS and CDR2 FQNEAQ. CDR3 protein: CASSLITNREGVLTF. Here the CDR3 DNA reads TGTGCCAGCAGCTTAATCACGAACAGGGAAGGCGTCCTGACTTTC.

The J gene is TRBJ2-5, the V gene TRBV6-5; D is perhaps TRBD1 (7 bases). Per the germline V gene, CDR1 is MNHEY and CDR2 is SVGAGI. The V gene lost 5 bases and the J gene lost 7 bases, with 17 bases spanning the gap. This CDR3 has 14 residues. CDR3 sequence reads: CASSLTGRYATQYF. The CDR3 DNA is TGTGCCAGCAGTCTGACAGGGAGGTATGCGACCCAGTACTTC.

V is TRBV13 and J is TRBJ2-7; 8 nucleotides line up with TRBD1. The CDR3 covers 14 residues. Trimming at V came to 4 bases and at J to 3 bases, leaving 5 bases not matched to a gene. CDR1 and CDR2 from the germline V gene are PRHDT and FYEKMQ (reference sequence). The CDR3 is CASSSGQGSYEQYF. In DNA, the CDR3 is TGTGCCAGCAGCTCCGGACAGGGAAGCTACGAGCAGTACTTC.

The chain has TRBV6-1 and TRBJ2-6, with a weak D call TRBD2 (5 bases). V was clipped by 0 bases and J by 3 bases, with 6 bases between them. In germline, CDR1 is MNHNS, CDR2 SASEGT. This CDR3 has 15 amino acids. The CDR3 sequence is CASSEARGGANVLTF. The CDR3 bases are TGTGCCAGCAGTGAAGCCCGGGGTGGGGCCAACGTCCTGACTTTC.

This clone was counted a single time. In the same sample, other DNA sequences code for this CDR3. The V call is TRBV6-6, the J call TRBJ2-1, with 9 bases lining up with TRBD2. Germline V gene sequence: CDR1 MNHNY, CDR2 SVGAGI (reference sequence). This CDR3 has 15 residues. The trim removed 0 bases at V and 4 bases at J, leaving 1 base unmatched. The chain's CDR3 is CASSYSSGGYNEQFF. CDR3 DNA sequence: TGTGCCAGCAGTTACTCTAGCGGGGGATACAATGAGCAGTTCTTC.

This clone came up once. The rearrangement joins TRBV6-6 to TRBJ2-3; TRBD1 might be the D (6 bases). The CDR3 totals 15 residues. The germline V gene has CDR1 MNHNY and CDR2 SVGAGI (reference sequence). Deletions cut 6 bases from V and 2 bases from J, with 15 bases between. The CDR3, as DNA: TGTGCCAGCAGCCTCGAAGGACAGTCCACAGATACGCAGTATTTT. Protein product: CASSLEGQSTDTQYF.

This clone showed up just once. The chain recombines TRBV28 with TRBJ2-7, with TRBD1 as a possible D gene (6 bases). The CDR3 loop spans 18 amino acids. Germline values: CDR1 MDHEN, CDR2 SYDVKM. The germline V and J ends were trimmed by 1 base and 3 bases, with 22 bases remaining between them. The CDR3 sequence is CASSLYEFGQPRVYEQYF. For the CDR3, the DNA is TGTGCCAGCAGTTTATATGAATTCGGACAGCCAAGGGTCTACGAGCAGTACTTC.

The rearrangement uses TRBV7-3 and TRBJ2-7; D might be TRBD2 (6 bases). CDR1 SGHTA and CDR2 FQGTGA come from the germline V gene. V was shortened by 2 bases and J by 3 bases, with 14 bases between the two germline ends. The CDR3 is 15 residues long. CDR3 sequence reads: CASSLFVGGLYEQYF. Here the CDR3 DNA reads TGTGCCAGCAGCTTATTCGTGGGGGGACTCTACGAGCAGTACTTC.

The chain couples TRBV6-5 to TRBJ1-5; no reliable D call. Looked up from germline, CDR1 is MNHEY and CDR2 is SVGAGI. The CDR3 totals 15 residues. The V gene lost 6 bases and the J gene lost 2 bases, with 14 bases spanning the gap. CDR3 bases: TGTGCCAGCAGCCTGACAAGCGGGGGCAATCAGCCCCAGCATTTT. It is translated as CASSLTSGGNQPQHF.

V usage is TRBV28 and J usage is TRBJ2-7, with no clear D. Trimming shortened V by 11 bases and J by 5 bases, and 13 bases separated the two germline ends. CDR1 and CDR2 (germline): MDHEN, SYDVKM. The CDR3 covers 11 residues. In DNA form, the CDR3 reads TGTGCCGGTGGGCCCCTAAACGAGCAGTACTTC. Translating gives CAGGPLNEQYF. Full variable domain (missing parts from reference TRBV28 and TRBJ2-7): DVKVTQSSRYLVKRTGEKVFLECVQDMDHENMFWYRQDPGLGLRLIYFSYDVKMKEKGDIPEGYSVSREKKERFSLILESASTNQTSMYLCAGGPLNEQYFGPGTRLTVT.

The J gene is TRBJ2-3, the V gene TRBV5-6; 8 positions match TRBD2. CDR3 length equals 16 residues. CDR1 SGHDT and CDR2 YYEEEE come from the germline V gene. The ends lost 6 bases at V and 4 bases at J; junction bases unmatched: 13. The DNA for the CDR3 is TGTGCCAGCAAACCAGCTCCGAGCGGGAGACCAGATACGCAGTATTTT. Amino acids: CASKPAPSGRPDTQYF.

CDR3 sequence reads: CASSLEPGRYEQYF. The CDR3 DNA reads as TGTGCCAGCAGTTTGGAACCTGGGCGCTACGAGCAGTACTTC. The chain joins TRBV28 to TRBJ2-7; D gene uncertain. CDR1 is MDHEN, CDR2 SYDVKM, per germline. V was pared by 3 bases and J by 3 bases, with 12 bases between. The CDR3 is 14 amino acids.

V is TRBV13 and J is TRBJ1-1; D unresolved. Trimming took off 1 base at V and 1 base at J, with 4 bases between the two ends. Germline assignment: CDR1 PRHDT and CDR2 FYEKMQ (reference sequence). The CDR3 loop spans 13 amino acids. For the CDR3, the DNA is TGTGCCAGCAGCTTAGTAGCGAACACTGAAGCTTTCTTT. Translating gives CASSLVANTEAFF.

The rearrangement joins TRBV18 to TRBJ2-3, with a tentative D call TRBD1 (6 bases). Trimming took off 4 bases at V and 4 bases at J, with 18 bases between the two ends. CDR3 length: 16 residues. The germline CDR1 and CDR2 sequences are KGHSH and LQKENI. Here the CDR3 reads CASSRISTGPPDTQYF. DNA of the CDR3: TGTGCCAGCTCACGGATCTCGACAGGCCCCCCAGATACGCAGTATTTT.

J is TRBJ2-7 and V is TRBV29-1, with 9 bases aligning to TRBD1. Looked up from germline, CDR1 is SQVTM and CDR2 is ANQGSEA. This CDR3 spans 15 amino acids. V gave up 8 bases and J gave up 5 bases; unmatched junction bases: 16. CDR3 amino acids: CSSAWGGQGLNEQYF. CDR3 nucleotide sequence: TGCAGCTCCGCTTGGGGGGGACAGGGATTAAACGAGCAGTACTTC.

V usage is TRBV5-1 and J usage is TRBJ1-1; TRBD1 agrees at 7 bases. There are 13 residues in the CDR3. Unmatched junction bases numbered 0, after V lost 4 bases and J lost 0 bases. The germline V gene encodes CDR1 SGHRS and CDR2 YFSETQ. CDR3 coding DNA: TGCGCCAGCAGCGACAGGGTGAACACTGAAGCTTTCTTT. Protein: CASSDRVNTEAFF.

The genes are TRBV2 and TRBJ2-5; tentative D call: TRBD1 (7 bases). Trimming cost V 7 bases and J 3 bases, with 15 bases left between them. Germline CDR1 SNHLY, CDR2 FYNNEI. The CDR3 has 14 residues. The CDR3 protein is CASKQGTGEETQYF. CDR3 DNA sequence: TGTGCCAGCAAACAGGGGACTGGTGAAGAGACCCAGTACTTC.

The CDR3: CASSIGTEEQFF. CDR3 in DNA: TGTGCCAGTAGTATCGGGACAGAGGAGCAGTTCTTC. V and J are TRBV19 and TRBJ2-1; 7 positions match TRBD1. V shed 3 bases, J shed 10 bases, and the junction held 3 bases outside the gene matches. Per the germline V gene, CDR1 is LNHDA and CDR2 is SQIVND (reference sequence). The CDR3 spans 12 residues.